A selection of T cell receptor beta chains follows, all from one sample in a study of identifying expanded T cells in peripheral blood. Only in-frame clones appear in the TCRdb table, and some are missing; sequencing was by immunoSEQ multiplex PCR. The sample includes approximately 130,000 clones, approximately 86% of them seen just once. Sequencing input: blood. The receptors come from a person aged 18 to 70 in good health. Both conserved end residues are part of each CDR3. The D gene is left open where the match is weak. Clone size is stated in some rows and not others, as once, few, many or a class when expanded.

J: TRBJ2-1; D: TRBD1; size: -; V: TRBV5-1; DNA: TGCGCCAGCAGCTTCAGGGACAGCCCCCCGGGCAATGAGCAGTTCTTC; CDR3: CASSFRDSPPGNEQFF
J: TRBJ1-2; D: TRBD1; size: -; V: TRBV7-9; DNA: TGTGCCAGCAGCCTAAGGAGGGGACAGGGGTTAGGTCACTATGGCTACACCTTC; CDR3: CASSLRRGQGLGHYGYTF
J: TRBJ1-5; D: -; size: -; V: TRBV18; DNA: TGTGCCAGCTCACCACTTGGGGGGAACGGCCAGCCCCAGCATTTT; CDR3: CASSPLGGNGQPQHF
J: TRBJ2-7; D: TRBD1; size: -; V: TRBV6-5; DNA: TGTGCCAGCAGTTACTCGTCCGGGACAGGGCCGGGAGAGCAGTACTTC; CDR3: CASSYSSGTGPGEQYF
J: TRBJ2-2; D: TRBD2; size: -; V: TRBV27; DNA: TGTGCCAGCATGAGACTAGCGGATAGGAACACCGGGGAGCTGTTTTTT; CDR3: CASMRLADRNTGELFF
J: TRBJ1-2; D: -; size: -; V: TRBV5-5; DNA: TGTGCCAGCAGCTTGGCAGGGAGCTATGGCTACACCTTC; CDR3: CASSLAGSYGYTF
J: TRBJ1-2; D: TRBD1; size: once; V: TRBV14; DNA: TGTGCCAGCAGCCTCCGGGACAGAGACGGCTACACCTTC; CDR3: CASSLRDRDGYTF
J: TRBJ2-3; D: -; size: -; V: TRBV9; DNA: TGTGCCAGCAGCCCCAGAGCTAGCACAGATACGCAGTATTTT; CDR3: CASSPRASTDTQYF
J: TRBJ2-5; D: TRBD1; size: -; V: TRBV11-1; DNA: TGTGCCAGCAGCCTCCGGGACAGGGACGGGGAAGAGACCCAGTACTTC; CDR3: CASSLRDRDGEETQYF
J: TRBJ1-1; D: TRBD1; size: -; V: TRBV5-4; DNA: TGTGCCAGCAGCTTGGAGGACAGGCCGAACACTGAAGCTTTCTTT; CDR3: CASSLEDRPNTEAFF
J: TRBJ2-7; D: TRBD1; size: -; V: TRBV29-1; DNA: TGCAGCGTTGACAGGGGGCGGAACGAGCAGTACTTC; CDR3: CSVDRGRNEQYF
J: TRBJ2-3; D: -; size: -; V: TRBV11-3; DNA: TGTGCCAGCAGCTCCTTCACGGGGACAGATACGCAGTATTTT; CDR3: CASSSFTGTDTQYF
J: TRBJ2-7; D: -; size: -; V: TRBV9; DNA: TGTGCCAGCAGCGACGGGGCAAACTACGAGCAGTACTTC; CDR3: CASSDGANYEQYF
J: TRBJ1-2; D: TRBD1; size: -; V: TRBV7-2; DNA: TGTGCCAGCAGCCCGGACAGGGATGAGGGCTACACCTTC; CDR3: CASSPDRDEGYTF
J: TRBJ1-3; D: -; size: -; V: TRBV29-1; DNA: TGCAGCGTCTCACTCAACTCTGGAAACACCATATATTTT; CDR3: CSVSLNSGNTIYF
J: TRBJ1-5; D: -; size: -; V: TRBV5-6; DNA: TGTGCCAGCACCGACTGGGGGGCGGGTCAGCCCCAGCATTTT; CDR3: CASTDWGAGQPQHF
J: TRBJ2-3; D: -; size: once; V: TRBV15; DNA: TGTGCCACCAGCAGAGGGGGGGGCAACGCGGATACGCAGTATTTT; CDR3: CATSRGGGNADTQYF